The present T cell receptor beta chain was sequenced within a study of response to subunit inactivated influenza vaccine. Notes on the study in general: Authors suggested each seasonal influenza vaccination recruits few new T cells.

J gave up 6 bases and V 7 bases, and 12 bases lay outside the gene matches. The CDR3 is 18 residues long. There are many counts of this clonotype. Its antigen is as yet unknown. One entry per CDR3 protein results from TCRdb running MiXCR on the RT-PCR reads. The sample lists more than 200,000 distinct CDR3 sequences, 12% seen once, with over 6.5% in the top ten. The input for sequencing was non-naive T cells sorted from PBMCs, taken roughly 2 weeks before vaccination. The source of this sequence is a man aged 45-65 years who received an inactivated influenza vaccine. The chain carries TRBV12-3 or TRBV12-4 and TRBJ2-2; 15 bases are a match to TRBD2. The CDR3 is CASTWTSGGVVASGELFF. The CDR3, as DNA: TGTGCCAGCACCTGGACTAGCGGGGGGGTTGTTGCATCCGGGGAGCTGTTTTTT.